The rows below give T cell receptor beta chains drawn from one sample of a study of blood T cell repertoires in COVID-19. Generated by immunoSEQ multiplex PCR, the TCRdb table keeps only in-frame clones and is missing some. Of some 150,000 clones detected, roughly 79% appear once; the ten largest clones hold about 8.4%. Sequences were obtained from peripheral blood. Source of these receptors: a woman in her fifties or sixties with active or convalescent COVID-19. Both conserved end residues are part of each CDR3. Each record gives: CDR3 DNA, CDR3 protein, D gene, V gene, J gene, clone size. The D gene is left open where the match is weak. Not every row has a clone size; where given, it reads once, few, many or a size class.

TGTGCCAGCGCCGTGGGACAGGGATCTGAGACCCAGTACTTC	CASAVGQGSETQYF	TRBD1	TRBV6-6	TRBJ2-5	NA
TGTGCCACCGCCTTGGGGGAGGGGACTGAAGCTTTCTTT	CATALGEGTEAFF	NA	TRBV10-3	TRBJ1-1	NA
TGCGCCAGCAGCCTTTCGACAGGGAGGAGCTCCTACGAGCAGTACTTC	CASSLSTGRSSYEQYF	NA	TRBV4-1	TRBJ2-7	NA
TGTGCCAGCAGCAACGGGGAGCCGGCTAGCGGGATAACCGGGGAGCTGTTTTTT	CASSNGEPASGITGELFF	TRBD2	TRBV11-3	TRBJ2-2	many
TGTGCCAGTAGCCAGGGACTAGCGGGCACAGATACGCAGTATTTT	CASSQGLAGTDTQYF	TRBD2	TRBV19	TRBJ2-3	NA
TGTGCCAGTAGTATTAGGGACAGGGCAATGGGCACTGAAGCTTTCTTT	CASSIRDRAMGTEAFF	TRBD1	TRBV19	TRBJ1-1	NA
TGTGCCAGCACTACCGGGACTAGCGGGAGTCCTAGCACAGATACGCAGTATTTT	CASTTGTSGSPSTDTQYF	TRBD2	TRBV7-3	TRBJ2-3	NA
TGTGCCAGCAGTACCACGGTCGGACTAGCGGGGGGGCAGTACAATGAGCAGTTCTTC	CASSTTVGLAGGQYNEQFF	TRBD2	TRBV2	TRBJ2-1	few
TGTGCCAGCAGTACCGCTTTAGAGTCAGATACGCAGTATTTT	CASSTALESDTQYF	NA	TRBV6-5	TRBJ2-3	NA
TGTGCCAGCAGTGAACAGGGACTGAACACTGAAGCTTTCTTT	CASSEQGLNTEAFF	NA	TRBV3-1/TRBV3-2	TRBJ1-1	NA
TGTGCCAGCAACTACAGGGTTGATGAGCAGTTCTTC	CASNYRVDEQFF	NA	TRBV2	TRBJ2-1	NA
TGTGCCAGCCGAGAGGACAGGGCCCAAGAGACCCAGTACTTC	CASREDRAQETQYF	TRBD1	TRBV19	TRBJ2-5	NA
TGCGCCAGCAGCTTGTCGGGGGGGACACAAGAGACCCAGTACTTC	CASSLSGGTQETQYF	TRBD2	TRBV5-1	TRBJ2-5	few
TGTGCCAGCTCACGCCTGACGGACTTGAACACTGAAGCTTTCTTT	CASSRLTDLNTEAFF	NA	TRBV18	TRBJ1-1	NA
TGTGCCAGCAGCGGCAGGGGTTACGAGCAGTACTTC	CASSGRGYEQYF	NA	TRBV25-1	TRBJ2-7	once
TGTGCCAGCAGACTAGCCCTCCACAATGAGCAGTTCTTC	CASRLALHNEQFF	NA	TRBV2	TRBJ2-1	few
TGTGCCAGTAGTATAGTCCCGGGGGACTACCTTGGTCCCGGGGAGCTGTTTTTT	CASSIVPGDYLGPGELFF	TRBD2	TRBV19	TRBJ2-2	NA
TGTGCCAGCTCAAAGCAGGGGGCAGTGACTGAAGCTTTCTTT	CASSKQGAVTEAFF	TRBD1	TRBV18	TRBJ1-1	once
TGTGCCATCAGATGGGACAGCGCCCAGGGTGGCTACACCTTC	CAIRWDSAQGGYTF	TRBD1	TRBV10-3	TRBJ1-2	once
TGTGCCAGCCGATCCAGGGCCTTTTTGCCCCAGCATTTT	CASRSRAFLPQHF	NA	TRBV27	TRBJ1-5	NA
TGTGCCAGCAGCTTTCCTATTGGGAGCGGTGGCTACACCTTC	CASSFPIGSGGYTF	NA	TRBV5-4	TRBJ1-2	once
TGTGCCAGCAGCCGGGACAGCATGAACACTGAAGCTTTCTTT	CASSRDSMNTEAFF	TRBD1	TRBV7-3	TRBJ1-1	once
TGTGCCAGCAGCCCGGTACAGGGGGGGACTGAAGCTTTCTTT	CASSPVQGGTEAFF	TRBD1	TRBV7-9	TRBJ1-1	NA
TGTGCCAGCAGTTTACGGCCAGGTCCCTACACCGGGGAGCTGTTTTTT	CASSLRPGPYTGELFF	NA	TRBV28	TRBJ2-2	few
TGCGCCAGCAGCAATGCCGGGACTAGTCTCAATGAGCAGTTCTTC	CASSNAGTSLNEQFF	TRBD2	TRBV4-1	TRBJ2-1	NA
TGTGCCAGCAGTGACAGACAGGGGAGGACCTCTGGGGCCAACGTCCTGACTTTC	CASSDRQGRTSGANVLTF	TRBD1	TRBV6-1	TRBJ2-6	NA
TGTGCCAGCCACCCCGGGGGGGCTGGAAACACCATATATTTT	CASHPGGAGNTIYF	NA	TRBV28	TRBJ1-3	NA
TGTGCCAGTGAACAGGGCAATCAGCCCCAGCATTTT	CASEQGNQPQHF	NA	TRBV19	TRBJ1-5	NA
TGTGCCACCAGTGAGGCTGCAGACAGGGCGTTATACTTC	CATSEAADRALYF	TRBD1	TRBV24-1	TRBJ2-5	NA
TGCGCCAGCAGCTGGGGGACATCTAACACCGGGGAGCTGTTTTTT	CASSWGTSNTGELFF	NA	TRBV5-1	TRBJ2-2	NA
TGCGCCAGCAGCTCCACAGGGGCGGCCTATAATTCACCCCTCCACTTT	CASSSTGAAYNSPLHF	TRBD1	TRBV5-1	TRBJ1-6	NA